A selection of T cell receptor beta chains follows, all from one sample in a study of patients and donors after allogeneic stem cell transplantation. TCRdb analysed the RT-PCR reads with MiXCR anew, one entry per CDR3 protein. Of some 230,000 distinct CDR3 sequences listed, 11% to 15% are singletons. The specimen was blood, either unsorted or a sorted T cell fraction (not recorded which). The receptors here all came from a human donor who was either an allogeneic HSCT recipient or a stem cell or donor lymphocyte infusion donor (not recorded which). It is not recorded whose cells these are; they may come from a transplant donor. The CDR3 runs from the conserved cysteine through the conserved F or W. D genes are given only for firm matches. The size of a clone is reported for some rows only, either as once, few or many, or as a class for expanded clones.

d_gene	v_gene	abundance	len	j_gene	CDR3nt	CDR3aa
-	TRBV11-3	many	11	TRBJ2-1	TGTGCCAGCGGAACCCACGGTGAGCAGTTCTTC	CASGTHGEQFF
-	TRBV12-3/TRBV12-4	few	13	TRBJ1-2	TGTGCCATCATACACAGGGCGGACTATGGCTACACCTTC	CAIIHRADYGYTF
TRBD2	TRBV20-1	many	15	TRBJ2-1	TGCAGTGCTAGAGAACCTCTAGCGGGATACAATGAGCAGTTCTTC	CSAREPLAGYNEQFF
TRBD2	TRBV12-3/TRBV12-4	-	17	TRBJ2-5	TGTGCCAGCAGTTTAGTGGGCCTAGCGGGGAACCAAGAGACCCAGTACTTC	CASSLVGLAGNQETQYF
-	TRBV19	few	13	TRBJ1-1	TGTGCCAGTACCTATCGGGGGGACACTGAAGCTTTCTTT	CASTYRGDTEAFF
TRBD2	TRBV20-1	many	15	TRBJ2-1	TGCAGTGCGCGTTCGACTAGCGGGAGATACAATGAGCAGTTCTTC	CSARSTSGRYNEQFF
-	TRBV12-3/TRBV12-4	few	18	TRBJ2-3	TGTGCCAGCAGTTCCCTCAGAGGGGCGGCCCGGTCCACAGATACGCAGTATTTT	CASSSLRGAARSTDTQYF
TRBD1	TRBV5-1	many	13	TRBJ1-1	TGCGCCAGCAGCGCCGGGACAGGGGATGAAGCTTTCTTT	CASSAGTGDEAFF
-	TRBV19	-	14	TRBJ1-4	TGTGCCAGCTCCGGAGGGGGGGCTGGTGAAAAACTGTTTTTT	CASSGGGAGEKLFF
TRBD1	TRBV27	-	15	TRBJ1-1	TGTGCCAGCAGTTCCCCCGGCGCAGGGGGCCTTAAAGCTTTCTTT	CASSSPGAGGLKAFF
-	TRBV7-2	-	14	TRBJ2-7	TGTGCCAGCAGCATATACCCGGGACGCTACGAGCAGTACTTC	CASSIYPGRYEQYF
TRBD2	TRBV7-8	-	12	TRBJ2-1	TGTGCCAGCAGGCTAGCGGGAGGGCAGCAGTTCTTC	CASRLAGGQQFF
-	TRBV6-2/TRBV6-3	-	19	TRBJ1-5	TGTGCCAGCAGTTCCCCGACAGGTTGGAATAGGAAGGGCAATCAGCCCCAGCATTTT	CASSSPTGWNRKGNQPQHF
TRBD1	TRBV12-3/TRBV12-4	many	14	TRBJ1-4	TGTGCCAGCAGCTGGACAGGAAGGGATGAAAAACTGTTTTTT	CASSWTGRDEKLFF
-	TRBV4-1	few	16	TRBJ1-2	TGCGCCAGCAGCCAAGTAAGACAGAGCGGCTTGGGTGGCTACACCTTC	CASSQVRQSGLGGYTF
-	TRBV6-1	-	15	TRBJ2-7	TGTGCCAGCAGTGAAGTTCCCCCCAGGGGATACGAGCTGTACTTC	CASSEVPPRGYELYF